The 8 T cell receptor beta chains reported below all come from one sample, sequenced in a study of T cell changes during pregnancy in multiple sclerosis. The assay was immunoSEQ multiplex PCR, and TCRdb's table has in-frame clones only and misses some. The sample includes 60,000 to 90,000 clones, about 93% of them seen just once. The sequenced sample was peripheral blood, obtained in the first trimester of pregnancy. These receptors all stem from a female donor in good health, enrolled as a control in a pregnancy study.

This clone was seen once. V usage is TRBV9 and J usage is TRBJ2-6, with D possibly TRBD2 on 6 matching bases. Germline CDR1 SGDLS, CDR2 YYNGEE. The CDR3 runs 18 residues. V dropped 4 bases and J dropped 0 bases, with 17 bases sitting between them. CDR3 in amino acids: CASSPQSGLSSGANVLTF. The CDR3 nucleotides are TGTGCCAGCAGCCCTCAATCGGGACTTAGCTCTGGGGCCAACGTCCTGACTTTC. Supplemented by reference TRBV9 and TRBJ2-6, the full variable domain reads DSGVTQTPKHLITATGQRVTLRCSPRSGDLSVYWYQQSLDQGLQFLIQYYNGEERAKGNILERFSAQQFPDLHSELNLSSLELGDSALYFCASSPQSGLSSGANVLTFGAGSRLTVL.

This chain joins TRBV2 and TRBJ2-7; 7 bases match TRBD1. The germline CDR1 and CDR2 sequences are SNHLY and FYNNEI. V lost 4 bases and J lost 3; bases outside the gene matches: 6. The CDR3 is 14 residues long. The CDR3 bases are TGTGCCAGCAGTGGACAGGGTTCGTACTACGAGCAGTACTTC. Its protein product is CASSGQGSYYEQYF.

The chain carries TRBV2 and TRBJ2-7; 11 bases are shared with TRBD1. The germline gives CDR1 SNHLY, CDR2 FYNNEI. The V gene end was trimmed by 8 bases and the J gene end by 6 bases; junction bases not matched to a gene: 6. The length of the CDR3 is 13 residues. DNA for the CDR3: TGTGCCAGCCTCGGGACAGGGGGTGTCGAGCAGTACTTC. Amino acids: CASLGTGGVEQYF.

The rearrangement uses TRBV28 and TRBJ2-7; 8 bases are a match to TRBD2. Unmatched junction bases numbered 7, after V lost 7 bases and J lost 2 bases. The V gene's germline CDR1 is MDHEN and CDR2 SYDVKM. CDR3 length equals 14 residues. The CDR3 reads CASTFLGGAYEQYF. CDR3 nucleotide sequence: TGTGCCAGCACCTTTCTCGGGGGGGCCTACGAGCAGTACTTC. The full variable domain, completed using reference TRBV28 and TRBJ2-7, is DVKVTQSSRYLVKRTGEKVFLECVQDMDHENMFWYRQDPGLGLRLIYFSYDVKMKEKGDIPEGYSVSREKKERFSLILESASTNQTSMYLCASTFLGGAYEQYFGPGTRLTVT.

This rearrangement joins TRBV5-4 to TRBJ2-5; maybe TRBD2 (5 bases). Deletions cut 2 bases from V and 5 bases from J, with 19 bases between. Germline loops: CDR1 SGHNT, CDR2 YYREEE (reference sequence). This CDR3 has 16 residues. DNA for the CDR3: TGTGCCAGCAGCTTAGGCCGGGCCGGACTGGGGGAGACCCAGTACTTC. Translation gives CASSLGRAGLGETQYF.

The CDR3 is CASSGGQGQPQHF. The CDR3 nucleotides read TGCGCCAGCAGTGGAGGACAGGGTCAGCCCCAGCATTTT. The chain has TRBV5-1 and TRBJ1-5, with 8 positions matching TRBD1. Germline lookup yields CDR1 SGHRS and CDR2 YFSETQ. CDR3 length: 13 residues. Trimming took 5 bases from V and 6 from J; bases not matched to a gene: 4.

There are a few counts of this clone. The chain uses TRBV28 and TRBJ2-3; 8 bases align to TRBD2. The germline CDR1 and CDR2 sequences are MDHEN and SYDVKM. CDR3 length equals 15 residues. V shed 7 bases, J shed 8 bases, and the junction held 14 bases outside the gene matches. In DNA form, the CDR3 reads TGTGCCAGCACACCCTCACTTAGCGGGATAGGTACGCAGTATTTT. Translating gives CASTPSLSGIGTQYF.

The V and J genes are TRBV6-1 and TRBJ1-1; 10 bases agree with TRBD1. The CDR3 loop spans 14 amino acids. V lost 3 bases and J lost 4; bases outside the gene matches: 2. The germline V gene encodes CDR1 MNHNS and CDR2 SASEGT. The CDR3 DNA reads TGTGCCAGCAGTGAGGGACAGGGGAGCACTGAAGCTTTCTTT. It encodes CASSEGQGSTEAFF.